One and the same sample provided the 15 T cell receptor beta chains below, sequenced in a study of blood T cell repertoires in COVID-19. Sequencing was performed with immunoSEQ multiplex PCR; in TCRdb, only in-frame clones are kept and a portion is missing. This sample has roughly 280,000 clones; 86% occur once, and the top ten carry roughly 4%. Sequenced: peripheral blood. Source of these receptors: a man between 18 and 29 years old with active or convalescent COVID-19.

The chain joins TRBV7-9 to TRBJ2-7; 9 bases are a match to TRBD1. CDR1 and CDR2 from the germline V gene are SEHNR and FQNEAQ (reference sequence). This CDR3 comprises 15 residues. J lost 5 bases, V lost 4 bases, and 9 bases had no gene match. CDR3 in DNA: TGTGCCAGCAGCTCTACCGGGACAGGGCCCCACGAGCAGTACTTC. This sequence encodes CASSSTGTGPHEQYF.

The rearrangement links TRBV29-1 to TRBJ1-2, with TRBD1 as a possible D gene (6 bases). Trimming took off 7 bases at V and 2 bases at J, with 11 bases between the two ends. CDR3 length: 12 residues. Germline lookup yields CDR1 SQVTM and CDR2 ANQGSEA. The CDR3 DNA sequence: TGCAGCGCCCGCGGACAGAACTATGGCTACACCTTC. This sequence encodes CSARGQNYGYTF.

V gene TRBV29-1 combines with J gene TRBJ2-1; 7 bases match TRBD2. This CDR3 comprises 12 residues. Per the germline V gene, CDR1 is SQVTM and CDR2 is ANQGSEA. After removal of 3 bases from V and 8 bases from J, the junction contained 4 bases not matched to a gene. This CDR3 is CSVETSRDEQFF. DNA for the CDR3: TGCAGCGTTGAGACTAGCAGGGATGAGCAGTTCTTC.

This clone was observed a single time. At one of its ends the junction is not consistent with the germline gene, which may arise from a read error. The chain recombines TRBV11-3 with TRBJ2-7, with D possibly being TRBD1 (6 bases). This CDR3 has 12 residues. CDR1 SGHNT and CDR2 YENEEA come from the germline V gene. The CDR3 bases are TGTGCCAGCAGCCTAGAAGGGGGAAGGCAGTACTTC. This gives the protein CASSLEGGRQYF.

This rearrangement joins TRBV5-6 to TRBJ1-3, with D possibly TRBD1 on 5 matching bases. CDR3 size: 13 residues. Germline V gene data show CDR1 as SGHDT and CDR2 as YYEEEE. V was trimmed by 3 bases and J by 7 bases, leaving 11 bases between them. Here the CDR3 DNA reads TGTGCCAGCAGCTCAGACAGCGTTAACACCATATATTTT. Translated: CASSSDSVNTIYF.

This clone was seen only once. The gene calls are TRBV27 and TRBJ2-3; no reliable D call. This CDR3 contains 13 residues. The germline gives CDR1 MNHEY, CDR2 SMNVEV (reference sequence). Trimming took 6 bases from V and 2 from J, leaving 9 bases between them. The CDR3 bases are TGTGCCAGCAGCCGGTCCCTCACAGATACGCAGTATTTT. As protein: CASSRSLTDTQYF.

This chain links TRBV30 with TRBJ2-7, with 7 bases matching TRBD2. V was pared by 4 bases and J by 1 base, with 7 bases of the junction left unmatched. CDR1 is GTSNPN, CDR2 SVGIG, per germline (reference sequence). The CDR3 consists of 14 residues. In nucleotides, the CDR3 is TGTGCCTGGAAGGTAGGGAGGGTTTCCTACGAGCAGTACTTC. Protein sequence: CAWKVGRVSYEQYF.

V gene TRBV19 combines with J gene TRBJ1-1; a possible D gene is TRBD1 (5 bases). The CDR3 totals 14 residues. The V and J ends lost 5 bases and 4 bases respectively, with 14 bases between them. Germline CDR1 is LNHDA and CDR2 is SQIVND (reference sequence). CDR3 bases: TGTGCCAGTAGTGCCGGGGGGGTGAGCACTGAAGCTTTCTTT. Its protein product is CASSAGGVSTEAFF.

The gene calls are TRBV5-4 and TRBJ2-7; 11 nucleotides line up with TRBD2. The J segment lost 1 base and the V segment lost 4 bases, leaving 10 bases of the junction unmatched. The CDR3 spans 17 residues. Germline V CDR1 and CDR2: SGHNT, YYREEE (reference sequence). The CDR3 region is CASSRGTSGRRSYEQYF. The CDR3, as DNA: TGTGCCAGCAGCCGGGGAACTAGCGGGAGACGTTCCTACGAGCAGTACTTC.

The J gene is TRBJ2-1, the V gene TRBV5-1; maybe TRBD2 (5 bases). Germline values: CDR1 SGHRS, CDR2 YFSETQ. The CDR3 has 15 residues. Trimming removed 7 bases at V and 4 bases at J, with 18 bases between. CDR3: CASRRAGLTYNEQFF. CDR3 bases: TGCGCCAGCCGCAGAGCTGGACTCACATACAATGAGCAGTTCTTC.

The chain joins TRBV5-1 to TRBJ2-7, with a tentative D call TRBD2 (5 bases). This CDR3 contains 16 residues. Trimming left V 1 base short and J 3 bases short, with 17 bases between. The germline V gene encodes CDR1 SGHRS and CDR2 YFSETQ. The CDR3 region is CASSLSGSGIYYEQYF. The DNA for the CDR3 is TGCGCCAGCAGCTTGTCTGGTTCGGGGATATACTACGAGCAGTACTTC.

This sequence joins TRBV11-3 and TRBJ2-2; no firm D call. The ends were cut back, 7 bases at V and 3 bases at J, with 6 bases in the middle. CDR1 and CDR2 (germline): SGHNT, YENEEA. The CDR3 is 12 residues long. CDR3 DNA sequence: TGTGCCAGCACCAATCACACCGGGGAGCTGTTTTTT. Translation gives CASTNHTGELFF.

This clone was counted a few times. This chain joins TRBV7-3 and TRBJ2-3, with TRBD2 matching 7 bases. This CDR3 has 16 residues. Germline-derived CDR1 and CDR2 are SGHTA and FQGTGA. Trimming took 5 bases from V and 3 from J; bases not matched to a gene: 11. The CDR3 here is CASSRSLGGSTDTQYF. The DNA for the CDR3 is TGTGCCAGCAGCCGCAGTTTGGGCGGGAGTACAGATACGCAGTATTTT.

The chain joins TRBV3-1 (or the pseudogene TRBV3-2) to TRBJ2-1, with 9 bases aligning to TRBD1. Germline CDR1 and CDR2: LGHDT and YNNKEL (reference sequence). With 0 bases clipped from V and 8 bases from J, the junction kept 5 bases outside the gene matches. The CDR3 length is 15 residues. CDR3 sequence: CASSQDSDRGDEQFF. CDR3 in DNA: TGTGCCAGCAGCCAAGATAGCGACAGGGGGGATGAGCAGTTCTTC.

The gene calls are TRBV24-1 and TRBJ2-2; a possible D gene is TRBD2 (5 bases). Germline-derived CDR1 and CDR2 are KGHDR and SFDVKD. The CDR3 consists of 15 residues. V was pared by 9 bases and J by 6 bases, with 19 bases between. CDR3 sequence: CATRLEARAAGELFF. The CDR3 DNA reads TGTGCCACCCGTTTGGAGGCAAGGGCCGCCGGGGAGCTGTTTTTT.